The next 30 T cell receptor beta chains were all read from a single sample in a study of blood T cell repertoires in COVID-19. Assay used: immunoSEQ multiplex PCR; TCRdb lists only in-frame clones, some missing. The sample records 170,000 or so clones, approximately 91% being singletons. Sequenced material: peripheral blood. The receptors come from a man aged 45-65 years with acute or convalescent COVID-19.

This clone has a handful of counts. The V gene is TRBV2, the J gene TRBJ2-2; D remains unclear. Trimming took off 3 bases at V and 8 bases at J, with 10 bases between the two ends. Per germline, CDR1 SNHLY and CDR2 FYNNEI. The CDR3 covers 13 residues. The CDR3 here is CASSEGLTGELFF. For the CDR3, the DNA is TGTGCCAGCAGTGAGGGTCTGACTGGGGAGCTGTTTTTT.

This chain links TRBV28 with TRBJ1-2; 7 bases align to TRBD1. After removal of 2 bases from V and 8 bases from J, the junction contained 8 bases not matched to a gene. The CDR3 loop spans 14 amino acids. Germline V CDR1 and CDR2: MDHEN, SYDVKM. The chain's CDR3 is CASSLGQGVWGYTF. CDR3 bases: TGTGCCAGCAGTTTAGGGCAGGGGGTGTGGGGCTACACCTTC.

The chain is built from TRBV6-2 or TRBV6-3 and TRBJ1-5; D gene ambiguous. Looked up from germline, CDR1 is MNHEY and CDR2 is SVGEGT. The CDR3 has 15 amino acids. The ends were cut back, 2 bases at V and 4 bases at J, with 12 bases in the middle. In nucleotides, the CDR3 is TGTGCCAGCAGTTACGGGCGAAGATCGAATCAGCCCCAGCATTTT. It encodes CASSYGRRSNQPQHF.

V is TRBV7-9 and J is TRBJ2-2; TRBD1 matches at 7 bases. Trimming cost V 8 bases and J 1 base; bases outside gene matches: 7. The CDR3 is 15 amino acids. Per germline, CDR1 SEHNR and CDR2 FQNEAQ (reference sequence). The CDR3 DNA follows: TGTGCCAGCGACTACCGGGACAGGAACACCGGGGAGCTGTTTTTT. Its translation is CASDYRDRNTGELFF.

This sequence joins TRBV10-3 and TRBJ2-1, with 8 bases fitting TRBD2. Germline values: CDR1 ENHRY, CDR2 SYGVKD. J was trimmed by 2 bases and V by 1 base; bases with no gene match: 4. There are 16 residues in the CDR3. The chain's CDR3 is CAISEFSGGPYNEQFF. DNA for the CDR3: TGTGCCATCAGTGAGTTCAGCGGGGGACCCTACAATGAGCAGTTCTTC.

The V gene is TRBV7-9, the J gene TRBJ2-7; 7 bases fit TRBD2. The CDR3 totals 15 residues. Losses at the gene ends were 4 bases for V and 0 bases for J; bases not matched to a gene: 6. CDR1 is SEHNR and CDR2 is FQNEAQ in the germline V gene (reference sequence). The CDR3, as DNA: TGTGCCAGCAGCTCCTCCCGGGAGGTCTCCTACGAGCAGTACTTC. It translates to CASSSSREVSYEQYF.

The chain links TRBV6-5 to TRBJ2-2; D is possibly TRBD2 (5 bases). CDR1 is MNHEY, CDR2 SVGAGI, per germline. The CDR3 runs to 14 residues. Trimming cost V 6 bases and J 5 bases, with 13 bases left between them. CDR3 sequence reads: CASRMGRGTGELFF. CDR3 DNA: TGTGCCAGCAGGATGGGCCGCGGGACCGGGGAGCTGTTTTTT.

The V gene is TRBV9, the J gene TRBJ2-2; maybe TRBD1 (5 bases). This CDR3 spans 16 amino acids. Trimming removed 2 bases from V and 0 bases from J, with 11 bases in between. The germline V gene encodes CDR1 SGDLS and CDR2 YYNGEE. The CDR3 nucleotides read TGTGCCAGCAGCGTCCAAGGGGTCGCGAACACCGGGGAGCTGTTTTTT. Its translation: CASSVQGVANTGELFF.

The gene calls are TRBV21-1 and TRBJ2-7; whether TRBD2, the table's D call, matches the DNA was not checked. TRBV21-1 is an annotated pseudogene. The CDR3 spans 14 residues. The CDR3 nucleotides read TGTGCCAGCAGCAAAGGAGGCGAACCCTACGAGCAGTACTTC. Its translation is CASSKGGEPYEQYF.

Of note for this clone: At one boundary the junction diverges from the germline segment, which might be a read error. V is TRBV7-9 and J is TRBJ1-1, with 7 bases fitting TRBD1. The V gene's germline CDR1 is SEHNR and CDR2 FQNEAQ (reference sequence). The CDR3 totals 13 residues. The DNA for the CDR3 is TGTGCCAGCAACTTAGGGGGCACCACTGAAGCTTTCTTT. Its translation is CASNLGGTTEAFF.

V is TRBV7-9 and J is TRBJ1-1; 7 positions match TRBD1. This CDR3 spans 14 amino acids. V shed 1 base, J shed 3 bases, and the junction held 2 bases outside the gene matches. CDR1 is SEHNR and CDR2 is FQNEAQ in the germline V gene (reference sequence). The CDR3 DNA sequence: TGTGCCAGCAGCTTAGGGACAGGCGACACTGAAGCTTTCTTT. Translation gives CASSLGTGDTEAFF.

The V gene is TRBV2, the J gene TRBJ1-1; 9 bases match TRBD1. V lost 7 bases, J lost 5 bases, and 5 bases stayed unmatched. The CDR3 extends over 13 amino acids. Germline CDR1 is SNHLY and CDR2 is FYNNEI. The CDR3 sequence: CASTGTGRTEAFF. The CDR3, as DNA: TGTGCCAGCACGGGGACAGGGAGAACTGAAGCTTTCTTT.

This chain links TRBV28 with TRBJ1-1; a possible D gene is TRBD1 (6 bases). From germline, CDR1 is MDHEN and CDR2 SYDVKM. Trimming removed 2 bases at V and 4 bases at J, with 20 bases between. The CDR3 length is 17 residues. The CDR3 loop reads CASSLGRAGSRGTEAFF. The CDR3 DNA sequence: TGTGCCAGCAGTTTAGGGAGGGCAGGGTCCAGGGGCACTGAAGCTTTCTTT.

The V gene is TRBV11-2, the J gene TRBJ1-1, with D possibly TRBD1 on 5 matching bases. The CDR3 covers 13 residues. Germline V CDR1 and CDR2: SGHAT, FQNNGV. V was clipped by 5 bases and J by 3 bases, with 10 bases between them. The CDR3 spells CASSPRGDTEAFF. As DNA, the CDR3 is TGTGCCAGCAGCCCACGGGGGGACACTGAAGCTTTCTTT.

V is TRBV11-2 and J is TRBJ2-1, with D hard to call. V lost 1 base and J 0 bases, leaving 13 bases between the germline ends. CDR3 length equals 17 residues. CDR1 is SGHAT and CDR2 is FQNNGV in the germline V gene. The CDR3 nucleotides are TGTGCCAGCAGCTTAGGGTTGCGGTTCAACTCCTACAATGAGCAGTTCTTC. Its translation is CASSLGLRFNSYNEQFF. Filled out from reference TRBV11-2 and TRBJ2-1, the complete variable domain reads EAGVAQSPRYKIIEKRQSVAFWCNPISGHATLYWYQQILGQGPKLLIQFQNNGVVDDSQLPKDRFSAERLKGVDSTLKIQPAKLEDSAVYLCASSLGLRFNSYNEQFFGPGTRLTVL.

The V call is TRBV5-1, the J call TRBJ1-2; D gene uncertain. Germline values: CDR1 SGHRS, CDR2 YFSETQ. This CDR3 is built from 13 residues. Trimming cost V 1 base and J 3 bases, with 7 bases left between them. This CDR3 reads CASSLSDYYGYTF. CDR3 sequence (DNA): TGCGCCAGCAGCTTGTCAGACTACTATGGCTACACCTTC.

The gene calls are TRBV7-2 and TRBJ2-7; the D gene is possibly TRBD1 (5 bases). Germline CDR1 reads SGHTA; CDR2 reads FQGNSA. V was pared by 0 bases and J by 1 base, with 13 bases between. This CDR3 spans 16 amino acids. The CDR3 nucleotides are TGTGCCAGCAGCTTAGCTCTCCGGGCAGGGTCCTACGAGCAGTACTTC. Protein product: CASSLALRAGSYEQYF.

The chain uses TRBV10-3 and TRBJ1-3; maybe TRBD1 (6 bases). This CDR3 has 15 residues. From germline, CDR1 is ENHRY and CDR2 SYGVKD. V lost 3 bases and J lost 0, with 9 bases in between. CDR3 protein: CAISEQGNSGNTIYF. The CDR3 coding sequence is TGTGCCATCAGTGAACAGGGCAACTCTGGAAACACCATATATTTT.

In nucleotides, the CDR3 is TGTGCCAGCAGTGAACATAGAGCAGATACGCAGTATTTT. This translates into CASSEHRADTQYF. This chain links TRBV6-1 with TRBJ2-3; D call uncertain. CDR1 MNHNS and CDR2 SASEGT come from the germline V gene. The CDR3 has 13 amino acids. V was clipped by 2 bases and J by 4 bases, with 7 bases between them.

This chain joins TRBV27 and TRBJ2-3; D unresolved. Looked up from germline, CDR1 is MNHEY and CDR2 is SMNVEV (reference sequence). The CDR3 is 14 residues long. Trimming removed 6 bases from V and 0 bases from J, with 10 bases in between. CDR3 in amino acids: CASSRGASTDTQYF. CDR3 in DNA: TGTGCCAGCAGCAGAGGTGCTAGCACAGATACGCAGTATTTT.

The chain recombines TRBV2 with TRBJ2-6; a possible D gene is TRBD1 (5 bases). The germline V gene encodes CDR1 SNHLY and CDR2 FYNNEI. The CDR3 runs 19 residues. The germline V and J ends were trimmed by 5 bases and 0 bases, with 20 bases remaining between them. The CDR3 DNA sequence: TGTGCCAGCAGTCCGGGCCCGACAGCAGTACACTCTGGGGCCAACGTCCTGACTTTC. As protein: CASSPGPTAVHSGANVLTF.

The genes are TRBV7-6 and TRBJ2-2, with 9 positions matching TRBD1. CDR1 and CDR2 (germline): SGHVS, FNYEAQ. The CDR3 runs to 14 residues. Trimming cost V 6 bases and J 5 bases; bases outside gene matches: 4. CDR3 DNA sequence: TGTGCCAGCAGGGGGGACAGGGTGACCGGGGAGCTGTTTTTT. This encodes CASRGDRVTGELFF. The whole variable domain, filled in from reference TRBV7-6 and TRBJ2-2, reads GAGVSQSPRYKVTKRGQDVALRCDPISGHVSLYWYRQALGQGPEFLTYFNYEAQQDKSGLPNDRFSAERPEGSISTLTIQRTEQRDSAMYRCASRGDRVTGELFFGEGSRLTVL.

J is TRBJ2-7 and V is TRBV28; a weak D match, TRBD1 (5 bases). CDR1 MDHEN and CDR2 SYDVKM come from the germline V gene. This CDR3 region has 13 residues. V was trimmed by 6 bases and J by 2 bases, leaving 11 bases between them. The CDR3 spells CASSPRVTYEQYF. The CDR3 DNA reads TGTGCCAGCAGCCCCAGGGTTACCTACGAGCAGTACTTC.

This clone has only one observation. The chain links TRBV2 to TRBJ1-2; TRBD1 matches at 9 bases. The CDR3 loop spans 14 amino acids. V shed 9 bases, J shed 2 bases, and the junction held 7 bases outside the gene matches. In germline, CDR1 is SNHLY, CDR2 FYNNEI. The CDR3 nucleotides read TGTGCCAGGTTGGGACAGGGTGTCAACTATGGCTACACCTTC. It translates to CARLGQGVNYGYTF.

The chain employs TRBV25-1 and TRBJ1-1; 7 bases are a match to TRBD1. J was trimmed by 0 bases and V by 1 base; bases with no gene match: 5. The CDR3 runs 16 residues. Germline V gives CDR1 MGHDK, CDR2 SYGVNS. The CDR3 DNA reads TGTGCCAGCAGTGAATTAGGGACAGCCATGAACACTGAAGCTTTCTTT. The encoded protein is CASSELGTAMNTEAFF.

This chain links TRBV11-2 with TRBJ1-2; no reliable D call. Per germline, CDR1 SGHAT and CDR2 FQNNGV. The ends were cut back, 5 bases at V and 2 bases at J, with 9 bases in the middle. The CDR3 sequence is 13 residues long. The CDR3: CASSTHQNYGYTF. DNA for the CDR3: TGTGCCAGCAGCACACATCAAAACTATGGCTACACCTTC.

The chain employs TRBV18 and TRBJ1-2; tentatively, D is TRBD1 (6 bases). Germline-derived CDR1 and CDR2 are KGHSH and LQKENI. This CDR3 has 11 residues. Trimming left V 3 bases short and J 10 bases short, with 9 bases between. CDR3 protein: CASSPDSSYTF. The CDR3 coding sequence is TGTGCCAGCTCACCGGACAGTTCCTACACCTTC.

This sequence joins TRBV27 and TRBJ2-7; no definite D call. Trimming removed 7 bases from V and 3 bases from J, with 7 bases in between. The CDR3 is made up of 11 amino acids. The germline V gene has CDR1 MNHEY and CDR2 SMNVEV (reference sequence). The CDR3 sequence is CASTHNYEQYF. In DNA, the CDR3 is TGTGCCAGCACCCACAACTACGAGCAGTACTTC.

CDR3 amino acids: CASSRAVNNSGNTIYF. The CDR3 DNA is TGTGCCAGCTCACGTGCAGTCAACAACTCTGGAAACACCATATATTTT. The V call is TRBV18, the J call TRBJ1-3; D remains unclear. Germline V gene data show CDR1 as KGHSH and CDR2 as LQKENI. Trimming removed 4 bases at V and 0 bases at J, with 13 bases between. This CDR3 region has 16 residues.

The chain uses TRBV29-1 and TRBJ2-4; TRBD1 aligns across 10 bases. V dropped 7 bases and J dropped 6; count of bases not matched to a gene: 3. The V gene's germline CDR1 is SQVTM and CDR2 ANQGSEA. CDR3 length equals 12 residues. The CDR3 nucleotides read TGCAGCGCCGGGGACAGGGGAAACATTCAGTACTTC. Its protein is CSAGDRGNIQYF. Complete variable domain (other parts from reference TRBV29-1 and TRBJ2-4): SAVISQKPSRDICQRGTSLTIQCQVDSQVTMMFWYRQQPGQSLTLIATANQGSEATYESGFVIDKFPISRPNLTFSTLTVSNMSPEDSSIYLCSAGDRGNIQYFGAGTRLSVL.